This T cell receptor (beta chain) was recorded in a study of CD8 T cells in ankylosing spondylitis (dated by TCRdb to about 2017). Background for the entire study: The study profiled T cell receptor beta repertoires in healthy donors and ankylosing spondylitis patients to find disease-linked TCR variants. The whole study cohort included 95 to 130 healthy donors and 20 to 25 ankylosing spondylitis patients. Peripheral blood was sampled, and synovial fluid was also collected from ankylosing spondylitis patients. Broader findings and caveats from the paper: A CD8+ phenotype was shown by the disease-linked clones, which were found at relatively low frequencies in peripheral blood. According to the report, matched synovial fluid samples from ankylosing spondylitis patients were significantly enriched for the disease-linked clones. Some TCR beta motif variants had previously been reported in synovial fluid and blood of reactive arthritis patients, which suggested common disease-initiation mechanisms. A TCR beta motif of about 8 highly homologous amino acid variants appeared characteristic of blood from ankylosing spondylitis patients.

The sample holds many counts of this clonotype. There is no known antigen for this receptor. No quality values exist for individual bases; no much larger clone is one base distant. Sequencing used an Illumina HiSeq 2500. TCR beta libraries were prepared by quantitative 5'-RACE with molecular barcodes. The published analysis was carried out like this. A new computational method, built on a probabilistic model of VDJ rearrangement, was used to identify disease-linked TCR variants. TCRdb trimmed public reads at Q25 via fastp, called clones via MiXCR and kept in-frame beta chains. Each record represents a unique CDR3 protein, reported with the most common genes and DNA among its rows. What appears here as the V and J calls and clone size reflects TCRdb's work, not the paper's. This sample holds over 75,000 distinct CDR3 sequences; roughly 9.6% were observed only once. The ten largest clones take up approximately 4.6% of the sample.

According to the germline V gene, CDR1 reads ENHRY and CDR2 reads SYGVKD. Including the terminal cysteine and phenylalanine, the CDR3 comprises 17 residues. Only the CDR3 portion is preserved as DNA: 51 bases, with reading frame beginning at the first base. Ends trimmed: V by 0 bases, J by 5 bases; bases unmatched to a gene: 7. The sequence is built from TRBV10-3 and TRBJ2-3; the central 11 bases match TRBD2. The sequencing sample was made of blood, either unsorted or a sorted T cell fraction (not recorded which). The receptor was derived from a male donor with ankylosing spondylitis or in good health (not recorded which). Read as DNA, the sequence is TGTGCCATCAGTGAGTCTAGCGGGGGGGCTTCGGGAGATACGCAGTATTTT. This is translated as CAISESSGGASGDTQYF.